The 18 T cell receptor beta chains in this list originate from one sample, sequenced in a study of cytomegalovirus exposure and HLA in healthy donors. A multiplex PCR was run with 60 Vbeta primers and 13 Jbeta primers. Clones were read by immunoSEQ multiplex PCR, and TCRdb kept only the in-frame ones, dropping some. The sample shows over 150,000 clones, around 80% of them seen only once. The sequenced sample consisted of PBMCs. These receptors originate from a man in his late teens or twenties in good health and CMV-seronegative.

V gene TRBV6-6 combines with J gene TRBJ2-7; D ambiguous. Trimming left V 2 bases short and J 2 bases short, with 7 bases between. The CDR3 loop spans 13 amino acids. Germline V gene sequence: CDR1 MNHNY, CDR2 SVGAGI (reference sequence). CDR3 amino acids: CASSYEFTYEQYF. In DNA form, the CDR3 reads TGTGCCAGCAGTTACGAGTTTACCTACGAGCAGTACTTC.

The gene calls are TRBV10-3 and TRBJ1-2, with a possible D match to TRBD1 (5 bases). V shed 6 bases and J shed 8 bases, with 16 bases lying between them. The germline CDR1 and CDR2 sequences are ENHRY and SYGVKD. There are 13 residues in the CDR3. The CDR3 loop reads CAISPDNTRGYTF. The CDR3 DNA reads TGTGCCATCAGCCCGGACAACACGCGGGGCTACACCTTC.

The chain carries TRBV5-1 and TRBJ2-3; D is possibly TRBD2 (6 bases). Germline CDR1 and CDR2: SGHRS and YFSETQ. The CDR3 sequence is 16 residues long. Trimming removed 1 base from V and 2 bases from J, with 14 bases in between. The CDR3 nucleotides read TGCGCCAGCAGCTTGTTACTAGCCAAGACCACAGATACGCAGTATTTT. This gives the protein CASSLLLAKTTDTQYF.

The chain joins TRBV14 to TRBJ2-5; a weak D match, TRBD2 (5 bases). From germline, CDR1 is SGHDN and CDR2 FVKESK. There are 14 residues in the CDR3. V was pared by 6 bases and J by 4 bases, with 15 bases between. The CDR3 loop is CASRDEGLGETQYF. DNA of the CDR3: TGTGCCAGCAGAGACGAGGGTTTGGGAGAGACCCAGTACTTC. Complete variable domain (other parts from reference TRBV14 and TRBJ2-5): EAGVTQFPSHSVIEKGQTVTLRCDPISGHDNLYWYRRVMGKEIKFLLHFVKESKQDESGMPNNRFLAERTGGTYSTLKVQPAELEDSGVYFCASRDEGLGETQYFGPGTRLLVL.

The CDR3 coding sequence is TGCAGCGTTAAAGGACTAGCGGAGCCGCTCACAGATACGCAGTATTTT. Its translation is CSVKGLAEPLTDTQYF. The chain employs TRBV29-1 and TRBJ2-3, with 10 bases identical to TRBD2. The CDR3 consists of 16 residues. Germline lookup yields CDR1 SQVTM and CDR2 ANQGSEA. The ends lost 5 bases at V and 2 bases at J; junction bases unmatched: 10.

This sequence joins TRBV5-4 and TRBJ1-2; D is unresolved. The CDR3 has 14 amino acids. Germline V gene lookup returns CDR1 SGHNT and CDR2 YYREEE (reference sequence). Trimming left V 4 bases short and J 0 bases short, with 10 bases between. CDR3 region: CASSAGAPNYGYTF. The CDR3 DNA reads as TGTGCCAGCAGCGCGGGCGCCCCTAACTATGGCTACACCTTC.

The gene calls are TRBV25-1 and TRBJ2-3; D remains ambiguous. Germline assignment: CDR1 MGHDK and CDR2 SYGVNS. The CDR3 sequence is 12 residues long. V was cut by 4 bases and J by 6 bases, with 8 bases left in between. The CDR3 DNA sequence: TGTGCCAGCAGTGCCAGGTGGGATACGCAGTATTTT. This codes for CASSARWDTQYF.

The rearrangement links TRBV10-2 to TRBJ2-7; 7 bases fit TRBD1. Germline CDR1 and CDR2: WSHSY and SAAADI. The CDR3 has 16 amino acids. J gave up 3 bases and V 4 bases, and 12 bases lay outside the gene matches. This chain's CDR3 is CASSVTPTGLGYEQYF. CDR3 in DNA: TGCGCCAGCAGTGTTACCCCGACAGGGCTTGGCTACGAGCAGTACTTC.

Here the CDR3 DNA reads TGTGCCAGCAGTGAAGGGGGGGGCGGAGGGAAGCAGTACTTC. Its protein product is CASSEGGGGGKQYF. The V gene is TRBV2, the J gene TRBJ2-7; D may be TRBD2 (7 bases). This CDR3 spans 14 amino acids. Trimming removed 1 base from V and 8 bases from J, with 15 bases in between. Germline values: CDR1 SNHLY, CDR2 FYNNEI.

This clone appeared a few times. V and J are TRBV28 and TRBJ1-5, with D possibly matching TRBD1 (5 bases). The V and J ends lost 3 bases and 8 bases respectively, with 11 bases between them. Germline assignment: CDR1 MDHEN and CDR2 SYDVKM. The CDR3 is 13 residues long. The CDR3 coding sequence is TGTGCCAGCAGTTTTCGCTGGGGCGAGCCCCAGCATTTT. It encodes CASSFRWGEPQHF.

The chain couples TRBV7-9 to TRBJ2-7; 12 bases match TRBD1. Germline V CDR1 and CDR2: SEHNR, FQNEAQ (reference sequence). The CDR3 contains 18 residues. The junction had 12 bases not matched to a gene; V was cut back by 5 bases and J by 1 base. The DNA for the CDR3 is TGTGCCAGCAGCCTGGGACAGGGGGCGCGGTGGGGATCCTACGAGCAGTACTTC. Protein: CASSLGQGARWGSYEQYF.

The genes are TRBV29-1 and TRBJ2-1, with TRBD2 identical over 12 bases. The CDR3 is made up of 16 amino acids. Unmatched junction bases numbered 17, after V lost 3 bases and J lost 14 bases. CDR1 is SQVTM and CDR2 is ANQGSEA in the germline V gene. This chain's CDR3 is CSVDRGGLAGLFSEFF. DNA of the CDR3: TGCAGCGTTGATCGTGGTGGACTAGCGGGATTATTCTCAGAGTTCTTC.

The V gene is TRBV30, the J gene TRBJ1-3; 8 positions match TRBD1. CDR3 length equals 15 residues. The germline gives CDR1 GTSNPN, CDR2 SVGIG (reference sequence). V lost 2 bases and J lost 2; bases outside the gene matches: 5. The CDR3 region is CAWSRTGSPGNTIYF. The CDR3, as DNA: TGTGCCTGGAGTCGGACAGGGAGCCCTGGAAACACCATATATTTT.

This clone has just one count. The rearrangement uses TRBV5-1 and TRBJ2-5; 7 nucleotides match TRBD1. The DNA end lines up better with TRBJ2-7; the J call may be wrong. The V gene's germline CDR1 is SGHRS and CDR2 YFSETQ. The CDR3 covers 15 residues. CDR3 region: CASSLEGTDLYEQYF. CDR3 sequence (DNA): TGCGCCAGCAGCTTGGAGGGGACAGACCTCTACGAGCAGTACTTC.

The chain couples TRBV6-1 to TRBJ2-5, with D tentatively TRBD2 (5 bases). The CDR3 totals 14 residues. Germline assignment: CDR1 MNHNS and CDR2 SASEGT. Deletions cut 6 bases from V and 0 bases from J, with 11 bases between. Here the CDR3 DNA reads TGTGCCAGCAGCCCCCGGGGTAACCAAGAGACCCAGTACTTC. Translated, it gives CASSPRGNQETQYF.

The chain uses TRBV15 and TRBJ2-3; TRBD2 matches 9 bases. V gave up 4 bases and J gave up 2 bases; unmatched junction bases: 4. The CDR3 totals 15 residues. Germline V gene data show CDR1 as LNHNV and CDR2 as YYDKDF (reference sequence). This CDR3 reads CATSNTSGHTDTQYF. CDR3 bases: TGTGCCACCAGCAATACTAGCGGGCACACAGATACGCAGTATTTT. Full variable domain (rest looked up from reference TRBV15 and TRBJ2-3): DAMVIQNPRYQVTQFGKPVTLSCSQTLNHNVMYWYQQKSSQAPKLLFHYYDKDFNNEADTPDNFQSRRPNTSFCFLDIRSPGLGDTAMYLCATSNTSGHTDTQYFGPGTRLTVL.

V gene TRBV7-2 combines with J gene TRBJ2-1; 7 positions agree with TRBD1. V gave up 3 bases and J gave up 0 bases; unmatched junction bases: 2. CDR1 is SGHTA, CDR2 FQGNSA, per germline. CDR3 length equals 15 residues. CDR3 in DNA: TGTGCCAGCAGCTTCCGACAGGGCTCCTACAATGAGCAGTTCTTC. Its translation: CASSFRQGSYNEQFF.

This clone was counted a single time. The chain uses TRBV18 and TRBJ2-6; D unclear. Trimming pared 2 bases from V and 0 bases from J, leaving 5 bases between. Germline V lookup: CDR1 KGHSH, CDR2 LQKENI. The CDR3 has 15 amino acids. The CDR3 here is CASSPLSSGANVLTF. As DNA, the CDR3 is TGTGCCAGCTCACCATTGAGCTCTGGGGCCAACGTCCTGACTTTC.